Listed below are T cell receptor beta chains from one sample, sequenced in a study of blood T cells in healthy people across ages. TCRdb re-derived calls from the 5' RACE reads in MiXCR, one entry per CDR3 protein. The profile covers 1,100,000 or so distinct CDR3 sequences, with 45% appearing a single time and approximately 17% taken by the ten largest. Sequencing used blood. All receptors derive from a woman aged 55-69 years in good health. Both conserved end residues are part of each CDR3.

j_call v_call cdr3_aa
TRBJ2-1 TRBV20-1 CSAKRVGSGRGEQFF
TRBJ2-5 TRBV7-9 CATGFDQETQYF
TRBJ2-5 TRBV7-9 CASSLAMGRTSHQETQYF
TRBJ2-5 TRBV7-6 CASSPSRTAGEQYF
TRBJ2-6 TRBV7-9 CASGPVSGANVLTF
TRBJ2-7 TRBV29-1 CSVKGSSYEQYF
TRBJ2-1 TRBV20-1 CSARGQSGSSYDEQFF
TRBJ2-7 TRBV4-1 CASSQGDSCWQYF
TRBJ2-3 TRBV5-1 CASSLKGIIDTQYF
TRBJ1-5 TRBV4-2 CASSQDVGINQPQHF
TRBJ2-5 TRBV15 CATSRDRIQETQYF
TRBJ2-1 TRBV5-1 CASSLQSMVQFF
TRBJ1-2 TRBV10-3 CAISKTADGYTF
TRBJ1-5 TRBV6-1 CASSVPGQGNQPQHF
. TRBV28 CTSSLNYPTGLETQYF
TRBJ2-1 TRBV3-1 CVSSQPKREQFF
TRBJ1-5 TRBV5-5 CASSTDGDQPQHF
TRBJ2-7 TRBV9 CASSVGSASYEQYF
TRBJ2-1 TRBV5-1 CASSLVAASGRSEQFF
TRBJ1-4 TRBV29-1 CSVYPGTGNEKLFF
TRBJ2-7 TRBV20-1 CSANHGVAGHSYEQYF
TRBJ1-1 TRBV4-2 CASSQRVRSTEAFF
TRBJ2-7 TRBV20-1 CSASPDSSSYNEQYF
TRBJ2-5 TRBV6-5 CASSYSSRIQETQYF
TRBJ2-3 TRBV4-1 CASSQEGPDTQYF
TRBJ2-1 TRBV28 CASSLYGRSLGNEQFF
TRBJ2-7 TRBV5-1 CASRSSTSGYYEQYF
TRBJ2-7 TRBV5-1 CASSLEGIQQYF
TRBJ2-7 TRBV27 CASSLSGTSGMGYEQYF
TRBJ2-3 TRBV3-1 CASSQFSGGSTDTQYF
TRBJ2-1 TRBV20-1 CSARATLQATSSYNEQFF
TRBJ2-5 TRBV28 CASSKLAGVNEQYF
TRBJ1-1 TRBV7-3 CASSFGGHTEAFF
TRBJ1-5 TRBV6-2/TRBV6-3 CASSYGGNQPQHF
TRBJ2-6 TRBV21-1 CASSKAWGRGEVSGANVLTF
TRBJ2-5 TRBV6-6 CASSCAGAETQYF
. TRBV7-9 CASSLMRGLDGSSEQYF
TRBJ2-7 TRBV7-2 CASTREEGGEQYF
TRBJ1-5 TRBV6-1 CASRPGQYSNQPQHF
. TRBV25-1 CVSSAFPTHEGGHYEQYF
TRBJ2-3 TRBV20-1 CSAKPTQSATSADTQYF
TRBJ2-2 TRBV10-3 CAISDGSGELFF
TRBJ2-6 TRBV4-3 CASSLRLAGVSGANVLTF
TRBJ2-7 TRBV5-1 CASTVGAPNEQYF
TRBJ2-7 TRBV28 CASRTSGRKSYEQYF
TRBJ1-4 TRBV4-1 CAGSQDSQGINEKLFF
TRBJ1-4 TRBV5-8 CASSPGTGSNEKLFF
TRBJ2-1 TRBV5-6 CASIPAGRSLNEQFF
TRBJ2-1 TRBV24-1 CATSDTGGYNEQFF
TRBJ1-6 TRBV25-1 CASSTGAENSPLHF
TRBJ2-2 TRBV4-1 CASSQVFGGPAGELFF
TRBJ2-1 TRBV6-6 CASSEKYEQFF